This passage covers 4 T cell receptor beta chains from one sample sequenced in a study of cytomegalovirus exposure and HLA in healthy donors. The PCR ran on 60 Vbeta and 13 Jbeta primers. Assay: immunoSEQ multiplex PCR; the TCRdb copy retains only in-frame clones and omits some. The repertoire includes 140,000 to 150,000 clones, 70% of them detected once, and around 1.9% sits in the top ten. Specimen: PBMCs. The source is a woman between 55 and 75 years old in good health and CMV-seropositive.

The chain is built from TRBV5-1 and TRBJ1-2; 8 bases match TRBD1. CDR3 length: 14 residues. CDR1 SGHRS and CDR2 YFSETQ come from the germline V gene. With V trimmed by 0 bases and J by 4 bases, 2 bases remained unmatched. The CDR3 sequence is CASSLDRGGYGYTF. The CDR3 DNA is TGCGCCAGCAGCTTGGACAGGGGGGGCTATGGCTACACCTTC. Full variable domain (missing parts from reference TRBV5-1 and TRBJ1-2): KAGVTQTPRYLIKTRGQQVTLSCSPISGHRSVSWYQQTPGQGLQFLFEYFSETQRNKGNFPGRFSGRQFSNSRSEMNVSTLELGDSALYLCASSLDRGGYGYTFGSGTRLTVV.

V and J are TRBV5-1 and TRBJ2-1; 8 bases align to TRBD2. The V gene end was trimmed by 0 bases and the J gene end by 6 bases; junction bases not matched to a gene: 8. Per germline, CDR1 SGHRS and CDR2 YFSETQ. The CDR3 covers 16 residues. CDR3 coding DNA: TGCGCCAGCAGCTTGGATCCTAGCGGGCAGCGCAATGAGCAGTTCTTC. Its translation is CASSLDPSGQRNEQFF. The variable domain in full, completed from reference TRBV5-1 and TRBJ2-1, reads KAGVTQTPRYLIKTRGQQVTLSCSPISGHRSVSWYQQTPGQGLQFLFEYFSETQRNKGNFPGRFSGRQFSNSRSEMNVSTLELGDSALYLCASSLDPSGQRNEQFFGPGTRLTVL.

The rearrangement joins TRBV9 to TRBJ2-5, with 7 nucleotides matching TRBD1. The CDR3 runs to 16 residues. Germline V gene data show CDR1 as SGDLS and CDR2 as YYNGEE. V was pared by 0 bases and J by 5 bases, with 10 bases of the junction left unmatched. CDR3: CASSVDEGGALETQYF. The CDR3 bases are TGTGCCAGCAGCGTAGATGAAGGGGGCGCCTTGGAGACCCAGTACTTC.

This chain links TRBV5-8 with TRBJ2-7; weak D call: TRBD1 (7 bases). Germline V gene sequence: CDR1 SGHTS, CDR2 YDEGEE. Trimming cost V 5 bases and J 3 bases, with 15 bases left between them. This CDR3 has 14 amino acids. The CDR3 here is CASRAGTDFYEQYF. CDR3 bases: TGTGCCAGCAGGGCGGGGACAGACTTCTACGAGCAGTACTTC.